This entry concerns a single T cell receptor (beta chain). The antigen is unknown. This specimen belongs to a study of cytomegalovirus exposure and HLA in healthy donors. Primers: 60 Vbeta forward and 13 Jbeta reverse. Libraries were prepared by immunoSEQ multiplex PCR; TCRdb keeps only in-frame clonotypes and omits some of them. The table lists about 150,000 clones, 75% of them singletons. Trimming cost V 5 bases and J 4 bases; bases outside gene matches: 2. Germline loops: CDR1 SGHTA, CDR2 FQGNSA. This CDR3 is built from 13 residues. Study-wide findings and caveats: Later findings reportedly placed an Asian-associated ancestry cluster below the approximately 670-donor mean for N-insertions. Equally common other TCR beta chains were less clonally expanded than HLA-associated ones, a later analysis found.

Input material: PBMCs. The V gene is TRBV7-2, the J gene TRBJ2-7, with 10 nucleotides matching TRBD2. This clonotype was obtained from a man between 18 and 35 years old in good health and CMV-seropositive. CDR3 nucleotides: TGTGCCAGCAGCCGGACTAGCGGTTACGAGCAGTACTTC. Its translation is CASSRTSGYEQYF.